The 27 T cell receptor beta chains in this list originate from one sample, sequenced in a study of breast tumors, draining lymph nodes, adjacent tissues. TCRdb fed the multiplex PCR reads into MiXCR, producing one record per CDR3 protein. The sample includes 160,000 or so distinct CDR3 sequences, about 30% of them seen just once. The lymph nodes were axillary draining lymph nodes from breast cancer patients. The sample comprised axillary lymph node tissue. The receptors originated from a female donor with breast cancer. Some clones in this sample may be carry-over from other donors' samples.

A word on this clonotype: A much larger clonotype is one base distant, so this may be a read error. This CDR3 fails to terminate in the conserved phenylalanine or tryptophan, so it likely reflects a read error. The chain recombines TRBV20-1 with TRBJ2-4; D is undetermined. Germline V gene lookup returns CDR1 DFQATT and CDR2 SNEGSKA (reference sequence). CDR3 length: 13 residues. V lost 6 bases, J lost 0 bases, and 9 bases lay in between. In nucleotides, the CDR3 is TGCAGTGCCAGCATCATAGCCAAAAACATTCAGTACCTC. Translation: CSASIIAKNIQYL.

This clonotype has at least ten counts. The chain links TRBV9 to TRBJ1-4; 7 bases are shared with TRBD1. The CDR3 extends over 16 amino acids. The germline V gene encodes CDR1 SGDLS and CDR2 YYNGEE. J gave up 0 bases and V 4 bases, and 6 bases lay outside the gene matches. For the CDR3, the DNA is TGTGCCAGCAGCTCGGGACAGCTAGCAACTAATGAAAAACTGTTTTTT. Protein sequence: CASSSGQLATNEKLFF.

The V and J genes are TRBV12-3 or TRBV12-4 and TRBJ2-2, with 8 nucleotides matching TRBD1. This CDR3 contains 16 residues. J was trimmed by 4 bases and V by 3 bases; bases with no gene match: 7. DNA for the CDR3: TGTGCCAGCAGTTTTTTGCAGGGGGCGGTCACCGGGGAGCTGTTTTTT. This translates into CASSFLQGAVTGELFF.

In the case of this clonotype: A much larger clone sits a single nucleotide away, making a read error possible. The chain carries TRBV20-1 and TRBJ1-2; D may be TRBD1 (5 bases). There are 14 residues in the CDR3. V lost 5 bases and J 7 bases, leaving 20 bases between the germline ends. CDR1 is DFQATT, CDR2 SNEGSKA, per germline (reference sequence). In nucleotides, the CDR3 is TGCAGTGCTCCAGAGCCGGGACGATCCTCTGGCTACACCTTC. This codes for CSAPEPGRSSGYTF.

This clonotype has at least ten counts. The rearrangement uses TRBV28 and TRBJ2-7; D uncertain. Trimming cost V 2 bases and J 3 bases, with 11 bases left between them. This CDR3 is built from 14 residues. Germline V gene sequence: CDR1 MDHEN, CDR2 SYDVKM. CDR3 in amino acids: CASSLPRTDYEQYF. The CDR3 DNA reads TGTGCCAGCAGTTTACCCCGGACCGACTACGAGCAGTACTTC.

This clonotype was found a few times. This may stem from a read error, because a much larger clone lies one nucleotide away. The CDR3 spells CASIQQGFSNQPQHF. DNA for the CDR3: TGTGCCAGCATCCAACAGGGGTTTAGCAATCAGCCCCAGCATTTT. The J gene is TRBJ1-5, the V gene TRBV6-1; TRBD1 agrees at 7 bases. The CDR3 runs 15 residues. V trimming: 7 bases; J trimming: 0 bases; junction bases outside the gene matches: 6. CDR1 is MNHNS and CDR2 is SASEGT in the germline V gene.

This clonotype showed up many times. The chain couples TRBV6-2 or TRBV6-3 to TRBJ1-5; D remains unclear. The CDR3 sequence is 15 residues long. Per the germline V gene, CDR1 is MNHEY and CDR2 is SVGEGT. The V end lost 7 bases, the J end lost 2 bases, and 15 bases lay between the germline ends. The CDR3 reads CASIPGGHRNQPQHF. CDR3 bases: TGTGCCAGCATCCCTGGTGGTCACCGCAATCAGCCCCAGCATTTT.

This clonotype was seen a few times. This chain connects TRBV6-6 to TRBJ2-3; maybe TRBD2 (6 bases). The CDR3 has 14 amino acids. Trimming took off 5 bases at V and 1 base at J, with 10 bases between the two ends. The germline CDR1 and CDR2 sequences are MNHNY and SVGAGI (reference sequence). CDR3 nucleotide sequence: TGTGCCAGCAGTCACGCTAGCGGCACAGATACGCAGTATTTT. Its protein product is CASSHASGTDTQYF.

V gene TRBV19 combines with J gene TRBJ1-4; D is perhaps TRBD1 (5 bases). Trimming shortened V by 7 bases and J by 1 base, and 13 bases separated the two germline ends. The CDR3 totals 15 residues. The germline V gene has CDR1 LNHDA and CDR2 SQIVND (reference sequence). For the CDR3, the DNA is TGTGCCAGTACCGTCGGTAGGGGAACTAATGAAAAACTGTTTTTT. Translating gives CASTVGRGTNEKLFF.

This clonotype showed up many times. J is TRBJ2-3 and V is TRBV7-3, with 7 positions matching TRBD2. The CDR3 is made up of 15 amino acids. J lost 0 bases, V lost 5 bases, and 5 bases had no gene match. Germline V gene sequence: CDR1 SGHTA, CDR2 FQGTGA. CDR3 sequence reads: CASSPSGGSTDTQYF. CDR3 coding DNA: TGTGCCAGCAGCCCATCGGGGGGTAGCACAGATACGCAGTATTTT.

In this sample, this clonotype turned up many times. CDR3 protein: CASSYPGETQYF. CDR3 nucleotides: TGTGCCAGCAGCTACCCAGGGGAGACCCAGTACTTC. This rearrangement joins TRBV3-1 to TRBJ2-5, with D possibly TRBD1 on 5 matching bases. V lost 5 bases to trimming and J lost 5 bases, with 9 bases between them. The CDR3 length is 12 residues. CDR1 is LGHDT and CDR2 is YNNKEL in the germline V gene (reference sequence).

This clonotype was found a few times. This clone may be a read error of a much larger clone one base away. J is TRBJ2-7 and V is TRBV11-1, with D perhaps TRBD2 (5 bases). CDR1 SGHAT and CDR2 FQDESV come from the germline V gene (reference sequence). The CDR3 spans 13 residues. CDR3 DNA sequence: TGTGCCAGCCGGCCGGGGAGCTCCTCCGAGCAGTACTTC. Protein product: CASRPGSSSEQYF.

This clonotype showed up many times. The rearrangement links TRBV11-1 to TRBJ2-5; TRBD2 agrees at 9 bases. Unmatched junction bases numbered 11, after V lost 1 base and J lost 5 bases. The CDR3 is made up of 17 amino acids. The V gene's germline CDR1 is SGHAT and CDR2 FQDESV (reference sequence). The CDR3 reads CASSLDDRGGARETQYF. CDR3 in DNA: TGTGCCAGCAGCTTAGATGATCGCGGGGGGGCGCGGGAGACCCAGTACTTC.

This clonotype was counted at least ten times. The chain combines TRBV7-2 with TRBJ2-7, with D uncertain. The CDR3 totals 12 residues. Trimming left V 5 bases short and J 4 bases short, with 9 bases between. The germline gives CDR1 SGHTA, CDR2 FQGNSA. The CDR3 nucleotides are TGTGCCAGCAGCGCCCTGGGGTACGAGCAGTACTTC. As protein: CASSALGYEQYF. Using reference TRBV7-2 and TRBJ2-7 for the parts outside the CDR3, the full variable domain is GAGVSQSPSNKVTEKGKDVELRCDPISGHTALYWYRQSLGQGLEFLIYFQGNSAPDKSGLPSDRFSAERTGGSVSTLTIQRTQQEDSAVYLCASSALGYEQYFGPGTRLTVT.

The J gene is TRBJ2-7, the V gene TRBV12-3 or TRBV12-4, with a tentative D call TRBD2 (6 bases). The CDR3 runs 15 residues. Trimming pared 3 bases from V and 4 bases from J, leaving 16 bases between. CDR3 DNA sequence: TGTGCCAGCAGTTTCGGGTCGGCAGGGAGGTACGAGCAGTACTTC. This sequence encodes CASSFGSAGRYEQYF.

This clonotype has more than one count but fewer than ten. One base away lies a much larger clone, so this may be a sequencing read error. DNA of the CDR3: TGTGCCAGCAGTCTTTCCGGGACAGGGAGCTACGAGCAGTACTTC. Its protein product is CASSLSGTGSYEQYF. The rearrangement joins TRBV6-5 to TRBJ2-7; 9 bases are shared with TRBD1. The CDR3 covers 15 residues. Germline V gene sequence: CDR1 MNHEY, CDR2 SVGAGI. The V and J ends lost 5 bases and 3 bases, in that order; junction bases with no gene match: 8.

The gene calls are TRBV7-9 and TRBJ1-4; 9 nucleotides agree with TRBD1. This CDR3 has 17 amino acids. The J segment lost 5 bases and the V segment lost 6 bases, leaving 13 bases of the junction unmatched. Germline V gives CDR1 SEHNR, CDR2 FQNEAQ (reference sequence). CDR3 sequence: CASRPSGTGFFNEKLFF. DNA for the CDR3: TGTGCCAGCAGACCATCCGGGACAGGGTTCTTCAATGAAAAACTGTTTTTT.

The chain has TRBV5-5 and TRBJ2-2, with D perhaps TRBD1 or TRBD2 (6 bases each). The CDR3 totals 14 residues. V was trimmed by 6 bases and J by 6 bases, leaving 15 bases between them. In germline, CDR1 is SGHKS, CDR2 YYEKEE (reference sequence). CDR3 bases: TGTGCCAGCATTGGGGGGCGCACCGCCGGGGAGCTGTTTTTT. Its protein product is CASIGGRTAGELFF.

The chain couples TRBV9 to TRBJ1-3; D remains unclear. CDR3 length: 14 amino acids. Looked up from germline, CDR1 is SGDLS and CDR2 is YYNGEE. The germline V and J ends were trimmed by 5 bases and 3 bases, with 12 bases remaining between them. CDR3 sequence reads: CASSSGIGGNTIYF. The CDR3 nucleotides are TGTGCCAGCAGTAGCGGGATCGGTGGAAACACCATATATTTT.

A note on this clonotype: A read error may account for a junction end that differs from germline. This chain links TRBV11-3 with TRBJ2-5, with D possibly being TRBD1 or TRBD2 (7 bases each). The CDR3 has 16 amino acids. The germline V gene encodes CDR1 SGHNT and CDR2 YENEEA. DNA for the CDR3: TGTGCCAGCAGCTTATCCGGGACTACCGGGACAGAGGCCCAGTACTTC. This translates into CASSLSGTTGTEAQYF.

This clonotype was counted many times. This rearrangement joins TRBV7-8 to TRBJ2-1; TRBD2 matches 14 bases. The CDR3 extends over 20 amino acids. The junction had 13 bases not matched to a gene; V was cut back by 4 bases and J by 2 bases. Germline V lookup: CDR1 SGHVS, CDR2 FQNEAQ. As DNA, the CDR3 is TGTGCCAGCAGCTCCTTTACCGGGACTAGCGGGAGTGCGCCCTACAATGAGCAGTTCTTC. It specifies CASSSFTGTSGSAPYNEQFF.

In its sample, this clonotype was seen many times. The rearrangement uses TRBV4-1 and TRBJ2-1, with TRBD2 matching 9 bases. Trimming at V came to 1 base and at J to 8 bases, leaving 12 bases not matched to a gene. This CDR3 region has 17 residues. CDR1 and CDR2 (germline): MGHRA, YSYEKL. CDR3 region: CASSQVPRGGGQDEQFF. The CDR3, as DNA: TGCGCCAGCAGCCAAGTTCCTCGCGGGGGGGGCCAGGATGAGCAGTTCTTC.

V and J are TRBV7-8 and TRBJ1-2; TRBD1 is a possible D gene (6 bases). With 5 bases removed from V and 7 bases from J, the gap between germline ends came to 17 bases. Germline lookup yields CDR1 SGHVS and CDR2 FQNEAQ. This CDR3 comprises 14 residues. The CDR3 DNA reads as TGTGCCAGCAGCCAACGGACAGAGCTTTCTGGCTACACCTTC. This codes for CASSQRTELSGYTF. The variable domain in full, with the rest retrieved from reference TRBV7-8 and TRBJ1-2, is GAGVSQSPRYKVAKRGQDVALRCDPISGHVSLFWYQQALGQGPEFLTYFQNEAQLDKSGLPSDRFFAERPEGSVSTLKIQRTQQEDSAVYLCASSQRTELSGYTFGSGTRLTVV.

V and J are TRBV6-2 or TRBV6-3 and TRBJ2-1; 7 bases line up with TRBD2. The CDR3 spans 15 residues. Germline V lookup: CDR1 MNHEY, CDR2 SVGEGT. The V and J ends lost 2 bases and 6 bases, in that order; junction bases with no gene match: 7. As DNA, the CDR3 is TGTGCCAGCAGTTACGCGGGAGAAACCTGCAATGAGCAGTTCTTC. Encoded protein: CASSYAGETCNEQFF.

This clonotype was seen a few times. This sequence may be a read error, since a much larger clone differs from it by one base. The genes are TRBV5-8 and TRBJ2-5; D might be TRBD1 or TRBD2, each matching 5 bases. Deletions cut 1 base from V and 1 base from J, with 20 bases between. Germline CDR1 SGHTS, CDR2 YDEGEE. CDR3 size: 18 residues. The CDR3 loop reads CASSLLQARGLFQETQYF. DNA of the CDR3: TGTGCCAGCAGCTTGTTACAGGCGAGGGGATTGTTCCAAGAGACCCAGTACTTC.

This clonotype was counted ten times or more. V gene TRBV12-3 or TRBV12-4 combines with J gene TRBJ2-7; D gene ambiguous. The CDR3 is made up of 13 amino acids. Trimming shortened V by 6 bases and J by 4 bases, and 13 bases separated the two germline ends. In nucleotides, the CDR3 is TGTGCCAGCAGCCAAAATCCAGGATACGAGCAGTACTTC. Its translation is CASSQNPGYEQYF.

This clonotype was observed at least ten times. The chain recombines TRBV7-3 with TRBJ2-1; TRBD2 aligns across 8 bases. V dropped 5 bases and J dropped 8; count of bases not matched to a gene: 11. The germline V gene encodes CDR1 SGHTA and CDR2 FQGTGA. This CDR3 has 15 residues. CDR3 protein: CASSRYGGGADEQFF. CDR3 sequence (DNA): TGTGCCAGCAGCCGTTACGGGGGGGGCGCAGATGAGCAGTTCTTC.